The 10 T cell receptor beta chains listed next were all sequenced from one sample in a study of T cell responses to AZD1222 COVID-19 vaccine. Produced via immunoSEQ multiplex PCR; TCRdb's table is partial and in-frame only. The sample records around 78,000 clones, roughly 90% being singletons. The starting material was peripheral blood, obtained 28 days after the second AZD1222 dose. The receptors here all came from an adult who received the AZD1222 COVID-19 vaccine.

The rearrangement joins TRBV3-1 (or the pseudogene TRBV3-2) to TRBJ2-7; D gene uncertain. Trimming left V 0 bases short and J 9 bases short, with 9 bases between. The CDR3 covers 12 residues. Germline V lookup: CDR1 LGHDT, CDR2 YNNKEL (reference sequence). CDR3 sequence: CASSQEGYRQYF. The CDR3 bases are TGTGCCAGCAGCCAAGAGGGCTACCGGCAGTACTTC.

The chain carries TRBV28 and TRBJ1-1, with a weak D call TRBD1 (6 bases). V lost 10 bases to trimming and J lost 2 bases, with 17 bases between them. Germline CDR1 and CDR2: MDHEN and SYDVKM. This CDR3 is 14 amino acids long. CDR3 amino acids: CAIGGGRYNTEAFF. In nucleotides, the CDR3 is TGTGCCATCGGGGGGGGCAGATACAACACTGAAGCTTTCTTT.

This chain uses TRBV4-2 with TRBJ2-2, with 9 bases matching TRBD1. This CDR3 has 17 amino acids. After removal of 1 base from V and 5 bases from J, the junction contained 8 bases not matched to a gene. CDR1 LGHNA and CDR2 YNFKEQ come from the germline V gene. The CDR3 region has the DNA TGTGCCAGCAGCCAAGCCGGGACAGGGCTAGAAACCGGGGAGCTGTTTTTT. This sequence encodes CASSQAGTGLETGELFF.

The V call is TRBV5-1, the J call TRBJ2-5, with TRBD1 matching over 10 bases. Germline lookup yields CDR1 SGHRS and CDR2 YFSETQ. The CDR3 spans 15 residues. The V segment lost 4 bases and the J segment 4 bases; nucleotides outside the gene matches: 7. The CDR3 spells CASSALTGGRETQYF. The CDR3, as DNA: TGCGCCAGCAGCGCCTTGACAGGGGGCAGAGAGACCCAGTACTTC.

In DNA, the CDR3 is TGTGCCAGCAGGAGATGGGAAGATACGCAGTATTTT. This codes for CASRRWEDTQYF. The J gene is TRBJ2-3, the V gene TRBV12-3 or TRBV12-4; D is uncertain. There are 12 residues in the CDR3. V lost 6 bases and J lost 5, with 9 bases in between.

V is TRBV7-3 and J is TRBJ1-3; TRBD1 aligns across 7 bases. The CDR3 is 15 amino acids. Germline V gene lookup returns CDR1 SGHTA and CDR2 FQGTGA. J lost 4 bases, V lost 5 bases, and 8 bases had no gene match. As DNA, the CDR3 is TGTGCCAGCAGCGTGTCCGGGACAGTCGGAAACACCATATATTTT. Residues: CASSVSGTVGNTIYF.

The chain links TRBV7-8 to TRBJ2-2; 10 bases agree with TRBD2. CDR3 length: 16 residues. CDR1 SGHVS and CDR2 FQNEAQ come from the germline V gene. V was pared by 4 bases and J by 6 bases, with 8 bases of the junction left unmatched. CDR3 residues: CASSSGTSVGPGELFF. As DNA, the CDR3 is TGTGCCAGCAGCTCAGGGACTAGCGTGGGTCCCGGGGAGCTGTTTTTT.

The chain has TRBV14 and TRBJ2-7, with D tentatively TRBD1 or TRBD2 (5 bases each). CDR1 is SGHDN and CDR2 is FVKESK in the germline V gene. The CDR3 extends over 15 amino acids. The V and J ends lost 3 bases and 3 bases respectively, with 15 bases between them. The CDR3 sequence is CASSQMGRAVYEQYF. In DNA form, the CDR3 reads TGTGCCAGCAGCCAGATGGGACGGGCGGTCTACGAGCAGTACTTC. The whole variable domain, remainder taken from reference TRBV14 and TRBJ2-7, is EAGVTQFPSHSVIEKGQTVTLRCDPISGHDNLYWYRRVMGKEIKFLLHFVKESKQDESGMPNNRFLAERTGGTYSTLKVQPAELEDSGVYFCASSQMGRAVYEQYFGPGTRLTVT.

The chain carries TRBV19 and TRBJ2-1; D perhaps matches TRBD2 (6 bases). The CDR3 is 13 residues long. Looked up from germline, CDR1 is LNHDA and CDR2 is SQIVND (reference sequence). V was clipped by 3 bases and J by 7 bases, with 10 bases between them. CDR3 DNA: TGTGCCAGTAGTATGCCGGGGAGGAATGAGCAGTTCTTC. Amino acids: CASSMPGRNEQFF.

The chain is built from TRBV2 and TRBJ2-6; D not certain. The CDR3 is made up of 15 amino acids. The V gene lost 7 bases and the J gene lost 3 bases, with 13 bases spanning the gap. Germline V gene sequence: CDR1 SNHLY, CDR2 FYNNEI. CDR3 sequence reads: CASTLKGYGANVLTF. CDR3 bases: TGTGCCAGCACCCTGAAAGGGTATGGGGCCAACGTCCTGACTTTC.